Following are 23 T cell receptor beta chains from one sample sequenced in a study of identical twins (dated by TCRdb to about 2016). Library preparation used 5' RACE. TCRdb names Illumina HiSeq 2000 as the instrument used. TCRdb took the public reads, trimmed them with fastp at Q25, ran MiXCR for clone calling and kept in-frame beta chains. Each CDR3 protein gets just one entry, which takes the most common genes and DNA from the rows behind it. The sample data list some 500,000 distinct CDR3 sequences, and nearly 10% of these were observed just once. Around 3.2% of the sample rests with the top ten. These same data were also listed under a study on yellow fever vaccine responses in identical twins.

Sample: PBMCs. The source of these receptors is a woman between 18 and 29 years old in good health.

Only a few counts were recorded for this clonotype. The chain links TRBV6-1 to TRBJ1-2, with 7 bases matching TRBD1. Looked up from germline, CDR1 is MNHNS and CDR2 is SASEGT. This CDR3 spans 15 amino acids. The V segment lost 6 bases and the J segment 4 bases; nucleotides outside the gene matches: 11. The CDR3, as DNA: TGTGCCAGCAGCTCTAATATCAGACAGGGCTATGGCTACACCTTC. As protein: CASSSNIRQGYGYTF.

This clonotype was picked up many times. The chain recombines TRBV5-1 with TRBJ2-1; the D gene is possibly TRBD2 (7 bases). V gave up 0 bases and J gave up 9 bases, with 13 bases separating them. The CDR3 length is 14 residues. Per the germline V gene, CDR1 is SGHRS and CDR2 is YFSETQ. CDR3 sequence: CASSLGGGPGEQFF. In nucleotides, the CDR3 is TGCGCCAGCAGCTTGGGGGGGGGGCCCGGTGAGCAGTTCTTC.

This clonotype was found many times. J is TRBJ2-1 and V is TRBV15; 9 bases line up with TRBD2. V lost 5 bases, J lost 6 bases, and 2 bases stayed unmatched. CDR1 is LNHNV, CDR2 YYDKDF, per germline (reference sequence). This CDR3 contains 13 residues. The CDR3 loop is CATSGLASNEQFF. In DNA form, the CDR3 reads TGTGCCACCAGCGGACTAGCGAGCAATGAGCAGTTCTTC.

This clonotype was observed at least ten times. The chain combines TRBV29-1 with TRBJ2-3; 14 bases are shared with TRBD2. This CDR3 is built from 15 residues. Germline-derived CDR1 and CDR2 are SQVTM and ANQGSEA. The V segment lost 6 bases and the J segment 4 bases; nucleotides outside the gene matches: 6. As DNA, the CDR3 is TGCAGCGTCGAGGGACTAGCGGGGGTTTCAGATACGCAGTATTTT. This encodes CSVEGLAGVSDTQYF.

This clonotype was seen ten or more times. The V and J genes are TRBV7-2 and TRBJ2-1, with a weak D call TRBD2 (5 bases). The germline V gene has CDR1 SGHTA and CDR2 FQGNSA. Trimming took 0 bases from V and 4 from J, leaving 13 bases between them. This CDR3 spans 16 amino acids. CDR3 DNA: TGTGCCAGCAGCTTAGCTAGGGTAGCGCCTTACAATGAGCAGTTCTTC. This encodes CASSLARVAPYNEQFF.

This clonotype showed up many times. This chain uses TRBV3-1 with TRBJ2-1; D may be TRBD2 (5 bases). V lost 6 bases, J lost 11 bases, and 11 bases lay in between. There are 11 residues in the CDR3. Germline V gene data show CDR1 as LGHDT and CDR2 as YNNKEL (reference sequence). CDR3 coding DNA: TGTGCCAGCAGTAGCCGGGATAAGCAGTTCTTC. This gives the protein CASSSRDKQFF.

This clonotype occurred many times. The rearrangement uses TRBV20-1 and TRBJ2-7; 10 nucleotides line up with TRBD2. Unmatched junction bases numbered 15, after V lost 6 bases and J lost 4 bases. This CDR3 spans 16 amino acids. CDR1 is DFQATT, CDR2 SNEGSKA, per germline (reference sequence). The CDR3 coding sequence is TGCAGTGCCCCCAAGGGTGGTCTAGCGGGAGAATACGAGCAGTACTTC. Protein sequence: CSAPKGGLAGEYEQYF.

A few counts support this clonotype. The CDR3 bases are TGTGCCAGCCTGACCACAGCCTACGAGCAGTACTTC. Translated: CASLTTAYEQYF. The chain couples TRBV6-2 or TRBV6-3 to TRBJ2-7; D gene uncertain. Between the trimmed V and J ends, which lost 8 bases and 2 bases, there was a span of 10 bases. The germline V gene has CDR1 MNHEY and CDR2 SVGEGT. The CDR3 runs to 12 residues.

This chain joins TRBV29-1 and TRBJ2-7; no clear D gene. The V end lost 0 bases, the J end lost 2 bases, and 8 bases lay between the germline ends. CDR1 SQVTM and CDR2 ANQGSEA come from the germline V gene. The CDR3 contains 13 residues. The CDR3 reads CSVEEDTPYEQYF. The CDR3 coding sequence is TGCAGCGTTGAAGAAGACACCCCCTACGAGCAGTACTTC.

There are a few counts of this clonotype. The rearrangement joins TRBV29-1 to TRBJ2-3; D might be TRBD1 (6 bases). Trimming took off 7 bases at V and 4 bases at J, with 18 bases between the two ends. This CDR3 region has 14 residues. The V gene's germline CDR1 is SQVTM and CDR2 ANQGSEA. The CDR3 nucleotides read TGCAGCGGGGGGCCAGGGGAGCTCTCAGATACGCAGTATTTT. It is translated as CSGGPGELSDTQYF.

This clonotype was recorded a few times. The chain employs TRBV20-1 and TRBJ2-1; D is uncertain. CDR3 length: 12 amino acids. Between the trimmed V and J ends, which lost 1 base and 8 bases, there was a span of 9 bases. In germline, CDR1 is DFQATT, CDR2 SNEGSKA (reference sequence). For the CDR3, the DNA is TGCAGTGCTAGAGCAGCGATGGATGAGCAGTTCTTC. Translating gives CSARAAMDEQFF.

The CDR3 here is CASSFAAGASTQYF. The CDR3 region has the DNA TGTGCCAGCAGTTTCGCGGCCGGAGCTTCGACGCAGTATTTT. The chain uses TRBV28 and TRBJ2-3; D gene ambiguous. The germline V gene encodes CDR1 MDHEN and CDR2 SYDVKM. The germline V and J ends were trimmed by 3 bases and 9 bases, with 16 bases remaining between them. CDR3 length: 14 residues.

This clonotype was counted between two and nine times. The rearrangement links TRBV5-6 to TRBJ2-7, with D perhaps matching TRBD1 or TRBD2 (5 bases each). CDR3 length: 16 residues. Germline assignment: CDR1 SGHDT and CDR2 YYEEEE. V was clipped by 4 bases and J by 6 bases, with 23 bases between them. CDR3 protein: CASSAWMWGSAGEQYF. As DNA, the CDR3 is TGTGCCAGCAGCGCCTGGATGTGGGGGTCCGCCGGCGAGCAGTACTTC.

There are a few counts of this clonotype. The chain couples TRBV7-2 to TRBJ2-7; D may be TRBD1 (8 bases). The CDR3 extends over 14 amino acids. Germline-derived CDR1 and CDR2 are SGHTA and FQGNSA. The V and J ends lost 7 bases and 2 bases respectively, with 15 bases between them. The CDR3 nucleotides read TGTGCCAGCATGGGGGGGGACAGGCCCTACGAGCAGTACTTC. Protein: CASMGGDRPYEQYF.

This chain's CDR3 is CASSPRDRDGEQYF. In DNA form, the CDR3 reads TGTGCCAGCAGCCCCAGGGACAGGGACGGCGAGCAGTACTTC. The rearrangement joins TRBV11-2 to TRBJ2-7; 9 nucleotides line up with TRBD1. This CDR3 is built from 14 residues. CDR1 and CDR2 (germline): SGHAT, FQNNGV. J was trimmed by 6 bases and V by 5 bases; bases with no gene match: 8.

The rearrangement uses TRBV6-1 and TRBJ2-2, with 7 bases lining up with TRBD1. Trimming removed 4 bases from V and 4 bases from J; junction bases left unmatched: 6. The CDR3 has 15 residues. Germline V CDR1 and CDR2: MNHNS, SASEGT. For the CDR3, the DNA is TGTGCCAGCAGTGCGGGGACAGTCGGCACCGGGGAGCTGTTTTTT. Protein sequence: CASSAGTVGTGELFF.

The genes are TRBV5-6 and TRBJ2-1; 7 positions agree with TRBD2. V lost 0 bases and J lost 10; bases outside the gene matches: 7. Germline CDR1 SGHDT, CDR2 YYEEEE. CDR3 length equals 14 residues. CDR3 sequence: CASSLAAVGGEQFF. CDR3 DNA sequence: TGTGCCAGCAGCTTGGCCGCCGTGGGGGGGGAGCAGTTCTTC.

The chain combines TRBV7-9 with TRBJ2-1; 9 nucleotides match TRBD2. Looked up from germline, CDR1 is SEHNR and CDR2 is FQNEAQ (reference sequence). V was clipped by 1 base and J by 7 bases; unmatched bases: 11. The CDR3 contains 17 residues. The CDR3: CASSLVGAGTSNNEQFF. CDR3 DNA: TGTGCCAGCAGCTTAGTAGGGGCCGGGACTAGCAATAATGAGCAGTTCTTC.

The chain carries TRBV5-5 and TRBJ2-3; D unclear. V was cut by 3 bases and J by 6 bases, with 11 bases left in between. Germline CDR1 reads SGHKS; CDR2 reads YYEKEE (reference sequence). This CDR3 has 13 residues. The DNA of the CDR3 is TGTGCCAGCAGCTCGACCCTCCTCGATACGCAGTATTTT. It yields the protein CASSSTLLDTQYF.

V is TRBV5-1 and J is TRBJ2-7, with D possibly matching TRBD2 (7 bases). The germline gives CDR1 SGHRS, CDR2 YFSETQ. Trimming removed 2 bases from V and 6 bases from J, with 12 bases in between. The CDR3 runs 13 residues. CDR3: CASSFKGGGEQYF. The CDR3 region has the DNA TGCGCCAGCAGCTTCAAGGGGGGGGGCGAGCAGTACTTC.

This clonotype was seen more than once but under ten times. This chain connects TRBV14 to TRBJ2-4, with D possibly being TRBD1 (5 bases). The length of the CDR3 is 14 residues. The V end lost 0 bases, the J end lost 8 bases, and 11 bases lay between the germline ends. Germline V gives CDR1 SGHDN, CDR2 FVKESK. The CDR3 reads CASSQDRGSDIQYF. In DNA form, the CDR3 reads TGTGCCAGCAGCCAAGATAGGGGATCGGACATTCAGTACTTC.

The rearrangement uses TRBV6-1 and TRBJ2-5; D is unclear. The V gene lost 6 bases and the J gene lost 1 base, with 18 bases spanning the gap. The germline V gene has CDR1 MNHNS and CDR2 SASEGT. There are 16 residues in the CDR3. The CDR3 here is CASRIFMGIGQETQYF. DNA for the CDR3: TGTGCCAGCAGGATTTTCATGGGGATCGGCCAAGAGACCCAGTACTTC.

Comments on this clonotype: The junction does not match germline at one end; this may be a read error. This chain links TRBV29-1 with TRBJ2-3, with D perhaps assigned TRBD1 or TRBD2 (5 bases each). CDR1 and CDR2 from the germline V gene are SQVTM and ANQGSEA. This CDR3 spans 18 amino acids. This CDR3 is CSVEGDPTRGPITDTQYF. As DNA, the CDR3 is TGCAGCGTCGAAGGTGACCCCACGAGGGGACCGATCACAGATACGCAGTATTTT.